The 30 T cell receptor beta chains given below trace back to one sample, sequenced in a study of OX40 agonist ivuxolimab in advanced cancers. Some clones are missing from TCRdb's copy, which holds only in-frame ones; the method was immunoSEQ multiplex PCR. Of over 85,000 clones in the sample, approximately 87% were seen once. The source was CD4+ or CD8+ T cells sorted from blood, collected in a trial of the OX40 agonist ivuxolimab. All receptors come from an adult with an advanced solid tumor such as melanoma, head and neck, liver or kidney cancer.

The CDR3 bases are TGTGCCAGCAGCCCTGACTACAATGAGCAGTTCTTC. Translated: CASSPDYNEQFF. The rearrangement links TRBV7-9 to TRBJ2-1; D gene uncertain. V shed 5 bases and J shed 3 bases, with 5 bases lying between them. Germline V gene sequence: CDR1 SEHNR, CDR2 FQNEAQ (reference sequence). CDR3 length: 12 residues.

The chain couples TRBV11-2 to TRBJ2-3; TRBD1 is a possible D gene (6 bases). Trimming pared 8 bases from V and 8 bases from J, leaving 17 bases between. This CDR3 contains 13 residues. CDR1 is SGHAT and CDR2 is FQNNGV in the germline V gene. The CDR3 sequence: CASGPRDTGTQYF. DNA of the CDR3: TGTGCCAGCGGGCCTCGGGACACTGGTACGCAGTATTTT.

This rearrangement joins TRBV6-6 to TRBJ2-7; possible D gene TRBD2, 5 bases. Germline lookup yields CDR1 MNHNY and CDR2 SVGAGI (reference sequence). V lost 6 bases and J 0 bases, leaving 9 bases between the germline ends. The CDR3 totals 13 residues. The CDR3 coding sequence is TGTGCCAGCAGCCCAAGCGGCTCCTACGAGCAGTACTTC. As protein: CASSPSGSYEQYF.

CDR3 sequence reads: CATSRGEGKNPYEQYF. As DNA, the CDR3 is TGTGCCACCAGCAGAGGGGAGGGCAAGAATCCCTACGAGCAGTACTTC. The gene calls are TRBV15 and TRBJ2-7, with TRBD2 matching 7 bases. The CDR3 is 16 amino acids. Germline V gene sequence: CDR1 LNHNV, CDR2 YYDKDF (reference sequence). Trimming removed 1 base from V and 2 bases from J; junction bases left unmatched: 8.

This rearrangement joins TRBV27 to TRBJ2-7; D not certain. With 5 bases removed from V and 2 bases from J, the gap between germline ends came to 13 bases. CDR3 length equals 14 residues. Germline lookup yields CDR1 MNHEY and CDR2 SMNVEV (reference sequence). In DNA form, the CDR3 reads TGTGCCAGCAGTAGAACGACCGGGCCCTACGAGCAGTACTTC. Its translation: CASSRTTGPYEQYF.

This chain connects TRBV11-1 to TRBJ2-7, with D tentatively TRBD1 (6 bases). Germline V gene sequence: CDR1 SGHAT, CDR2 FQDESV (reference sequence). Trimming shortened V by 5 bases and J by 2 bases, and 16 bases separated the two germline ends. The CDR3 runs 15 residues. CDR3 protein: CASSPAAGGTYEQYF. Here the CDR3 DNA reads TGTGCCAGCAGCCCCGCGGCTGGGGGCACCTACGAGCAGTACTTC. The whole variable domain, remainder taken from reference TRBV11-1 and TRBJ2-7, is EAEVAQSPRYKITEKSQAVAFWCDPISGHATLYWYRQILGQGPELLVQFQDESVVDDSQLPKDRFSAERLKGVDSTLKIQPAELGDSAMYLCASSPAAGGTYEQYFGPGTRLTVT.

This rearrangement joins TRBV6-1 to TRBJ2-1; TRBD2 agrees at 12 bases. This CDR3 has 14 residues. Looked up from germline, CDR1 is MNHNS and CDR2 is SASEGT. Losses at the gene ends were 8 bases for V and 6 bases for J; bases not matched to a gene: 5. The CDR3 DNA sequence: TGTGCCAGCCTATGGACTAGCGGGATCAATGAGCAGTTCTTC. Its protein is CASLWTSGINEQFF.

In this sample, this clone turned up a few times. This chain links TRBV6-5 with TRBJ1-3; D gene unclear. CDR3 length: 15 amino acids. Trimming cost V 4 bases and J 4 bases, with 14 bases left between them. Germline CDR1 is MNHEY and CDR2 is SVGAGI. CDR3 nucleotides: TGTGCCAGCAGTTCTGGACGGGGTGGGGGAAACACCATATATTTT. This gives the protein CASSSGRGGGNTIYF.

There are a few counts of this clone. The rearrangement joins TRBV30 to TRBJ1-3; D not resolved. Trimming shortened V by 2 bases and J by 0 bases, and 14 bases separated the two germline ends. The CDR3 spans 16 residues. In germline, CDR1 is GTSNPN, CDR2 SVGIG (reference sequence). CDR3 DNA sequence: TGTGCCTGGAGTAGAGTGCCCAGGCCCTCTGGAAACACCATATATTTT. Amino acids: CAWSRVPRPSGNTIYF.

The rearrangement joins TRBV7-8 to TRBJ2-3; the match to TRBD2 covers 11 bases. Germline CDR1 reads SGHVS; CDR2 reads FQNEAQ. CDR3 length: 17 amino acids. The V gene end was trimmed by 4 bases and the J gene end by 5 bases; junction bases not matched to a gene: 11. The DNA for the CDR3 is TGTGCCAGCAGCTCCCGATTAGCGGGGGGGCCGAGAGATACGCAGTATTTT. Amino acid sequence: CASSSRLAGGPRDTQYF.

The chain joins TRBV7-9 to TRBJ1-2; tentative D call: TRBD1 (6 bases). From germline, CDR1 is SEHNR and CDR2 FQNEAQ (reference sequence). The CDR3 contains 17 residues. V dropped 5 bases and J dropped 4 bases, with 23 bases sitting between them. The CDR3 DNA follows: TGTGCCAGCAGCCGCTTAGGAGGGGGGAAATCGGGCTATGGCTACACCTTC. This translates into CASSRLGGGKSGYGYTF.

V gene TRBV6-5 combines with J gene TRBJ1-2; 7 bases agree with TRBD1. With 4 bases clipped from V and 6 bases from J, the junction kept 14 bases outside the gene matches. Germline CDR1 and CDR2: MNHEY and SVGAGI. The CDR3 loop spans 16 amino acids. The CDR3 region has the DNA TGTGCCAGCAGTTCCCGCGACTACAGGGGAAGAGATGGCTACACCTTC. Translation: CASSSRDYRGRDGYTF.

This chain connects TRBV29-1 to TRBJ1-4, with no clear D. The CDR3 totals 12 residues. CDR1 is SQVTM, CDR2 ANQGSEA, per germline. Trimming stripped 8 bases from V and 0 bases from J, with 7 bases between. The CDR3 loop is CSFRATNEKLFF. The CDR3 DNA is TGCAGCTTTCGGGCAACTAATGAAAAACTGTTTTTT.

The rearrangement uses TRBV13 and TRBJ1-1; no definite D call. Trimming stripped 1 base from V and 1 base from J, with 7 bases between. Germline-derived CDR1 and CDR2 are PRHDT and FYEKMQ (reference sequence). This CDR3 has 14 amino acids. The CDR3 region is CASSLAVRNTEAFF. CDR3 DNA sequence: TGTGCCAGCAGCTTAGCGGTCCGGAACACTGAAGCTTTCTTT. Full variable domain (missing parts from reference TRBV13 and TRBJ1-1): AAGVIQSPRHLIKEKRETATLKCYPIPRHDTVYWYQQGPGQDPQFLISFYEKMQSDKGSIPDRFSAQQFSDYHSELNMSSLELGDSALYFCASSLAVRNTEAFFGQGTRLTVV.

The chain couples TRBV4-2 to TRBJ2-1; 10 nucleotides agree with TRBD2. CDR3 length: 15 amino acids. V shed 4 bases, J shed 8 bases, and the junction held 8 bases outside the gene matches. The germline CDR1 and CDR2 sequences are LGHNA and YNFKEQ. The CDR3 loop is CASSLLAGVQYEQFF. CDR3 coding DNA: TGTGCCAGCAGCCTCCTAGCGGGAGTTCAGTATGAGCAGTTCTTC.

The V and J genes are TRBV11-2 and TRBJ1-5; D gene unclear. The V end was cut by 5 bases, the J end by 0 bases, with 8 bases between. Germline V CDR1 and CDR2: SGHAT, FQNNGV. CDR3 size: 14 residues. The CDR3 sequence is CASSALNSNQPQHF. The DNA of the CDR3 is TGTGCCAGCAGCGCACTAAATAGCAATCAGCCCCAGCATTTT.

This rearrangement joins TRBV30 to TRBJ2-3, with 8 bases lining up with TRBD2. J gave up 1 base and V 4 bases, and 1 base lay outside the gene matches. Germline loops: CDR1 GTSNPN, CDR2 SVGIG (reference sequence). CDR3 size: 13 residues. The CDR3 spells CAWKTSGTDTQYF. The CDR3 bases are TGTGCCTGGAAGACTAGCGGCACAGATACGCAGTATTTT.

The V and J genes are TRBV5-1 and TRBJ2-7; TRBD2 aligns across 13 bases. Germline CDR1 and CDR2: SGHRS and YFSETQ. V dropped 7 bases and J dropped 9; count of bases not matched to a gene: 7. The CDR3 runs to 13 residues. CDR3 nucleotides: TGCGCCAGCGGGAGGACTAGCGGGAGTCCGCAGTACTTC. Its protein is CASGRTSGSPQYF.

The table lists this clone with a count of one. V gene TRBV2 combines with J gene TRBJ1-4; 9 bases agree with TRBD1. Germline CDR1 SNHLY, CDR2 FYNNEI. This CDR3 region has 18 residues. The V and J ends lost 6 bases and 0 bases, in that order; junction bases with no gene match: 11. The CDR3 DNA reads TGTGCCAGCAGACGCCTGGGACAGGGTGCAGCAACTAATGAAAAACTGTTTTTT. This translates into CASRRLGQGAATNEKLFF.

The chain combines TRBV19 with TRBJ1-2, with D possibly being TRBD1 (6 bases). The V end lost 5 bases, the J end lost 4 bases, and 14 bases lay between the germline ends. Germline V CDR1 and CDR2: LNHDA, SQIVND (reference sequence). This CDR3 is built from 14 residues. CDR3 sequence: CASSPTTGIYGYTF. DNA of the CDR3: TGTGCCAGTAGTCCAACGACAGGAATCTATGGCTACACCTTC.

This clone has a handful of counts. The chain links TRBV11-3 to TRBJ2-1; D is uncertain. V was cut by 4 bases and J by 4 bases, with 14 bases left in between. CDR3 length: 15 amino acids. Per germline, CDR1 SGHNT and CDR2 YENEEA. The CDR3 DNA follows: TGTGCCAGCAGCTCCAGACCCTCCGTATACAATGAGCAGTTCTTC. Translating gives CASSSRPSVYNEQFF.

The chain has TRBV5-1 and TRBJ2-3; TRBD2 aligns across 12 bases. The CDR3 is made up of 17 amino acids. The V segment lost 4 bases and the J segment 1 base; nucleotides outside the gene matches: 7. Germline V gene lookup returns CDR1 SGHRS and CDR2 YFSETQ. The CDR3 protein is CASSRTSGGIGTDTQYF. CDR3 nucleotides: TGCGCCAGCAGCCGAACTAGCGGGGGGATAGGCACAGATACGCAGTATTTT.

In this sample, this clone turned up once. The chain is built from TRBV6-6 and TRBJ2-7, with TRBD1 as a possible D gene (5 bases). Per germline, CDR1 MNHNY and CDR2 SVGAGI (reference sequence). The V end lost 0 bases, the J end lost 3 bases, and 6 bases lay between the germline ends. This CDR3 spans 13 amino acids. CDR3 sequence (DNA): TGTGCCAGCAGTTACTCTCAGGGCTACGAGCAGTACTTC. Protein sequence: CASSYSQGYEQYF.

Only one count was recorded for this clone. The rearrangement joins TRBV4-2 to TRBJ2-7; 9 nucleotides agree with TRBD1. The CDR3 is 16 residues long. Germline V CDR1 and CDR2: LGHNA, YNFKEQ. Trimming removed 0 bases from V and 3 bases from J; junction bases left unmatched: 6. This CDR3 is CASSQEPPGQGYEQYF. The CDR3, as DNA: TGTGCCAGCAGCCAAGAACCACCGGGACAGGGCTACGAGCAGTACTTC.

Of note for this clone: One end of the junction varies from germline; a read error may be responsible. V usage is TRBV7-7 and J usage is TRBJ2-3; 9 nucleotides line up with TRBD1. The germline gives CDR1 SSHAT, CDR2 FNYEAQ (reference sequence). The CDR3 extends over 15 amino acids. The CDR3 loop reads CASSAGTGRRDTQYF. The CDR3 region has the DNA TGTGCTAGCAGCGCGGGGACAGGGCGCCGGGATACGCAGTATTTT.

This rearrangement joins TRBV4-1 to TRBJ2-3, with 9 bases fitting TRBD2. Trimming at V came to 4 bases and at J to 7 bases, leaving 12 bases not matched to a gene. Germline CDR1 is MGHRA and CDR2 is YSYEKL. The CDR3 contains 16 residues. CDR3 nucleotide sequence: TGCGCCAGCAGCCCCTTAGCGGGGGCCTCCTTCCATACGCAGTATTTT. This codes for CASSPLAGASFHTQYF.

The CDR3 DNA reads TGTGCCAGCAGCTTAGCCGGGACAGGGTATCGGGAGCAGTTCTTC. Translated: CASSLAGTGYREQFF. The genes are TRBV11-2 and TRBJ2-1; 9 bases are shared with TRBD1. With 1 base clipped from V and 10 bases from J, the junction kept 8 bases outside the gene matches. The CDR3 contains 15 residues. Per the germline V gene, CDR1 is SGHAT and CDR2 is FQNNGV.

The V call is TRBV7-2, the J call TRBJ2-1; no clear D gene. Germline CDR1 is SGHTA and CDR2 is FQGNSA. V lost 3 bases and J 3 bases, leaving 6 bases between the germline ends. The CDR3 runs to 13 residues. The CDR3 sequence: CASSFNGYNEQFF. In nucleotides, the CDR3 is TGTGCCAGCAGCTTCAATGGCTACAATGAGCAGTTCTTC.

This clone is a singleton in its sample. DNA of the CDR3: TGCGCCAGCACCTCCCAGGGGGACCTAGCCAAAAACATTCAGTACTTC. Its protein is CASTSQGDLAKNIQYF. The genes are TRBV5-1 and TRBJ2-4, with TRBD1 matching over 7 bases. There are 16 residues in the CDR3. The germline gives CDR1 SGHRS, CDR2 YFSETQ. J lost 0 bases, V lost 6 bases, and 9 bases had no gene match.

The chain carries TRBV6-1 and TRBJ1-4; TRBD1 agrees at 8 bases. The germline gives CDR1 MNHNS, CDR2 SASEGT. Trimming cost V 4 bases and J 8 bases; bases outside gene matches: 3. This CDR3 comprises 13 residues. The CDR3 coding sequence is TGTGCCAGCAGTGCACAGGGGGGGGAAAAACTGTTTTTT. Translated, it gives CASSAQGGEKLFF.